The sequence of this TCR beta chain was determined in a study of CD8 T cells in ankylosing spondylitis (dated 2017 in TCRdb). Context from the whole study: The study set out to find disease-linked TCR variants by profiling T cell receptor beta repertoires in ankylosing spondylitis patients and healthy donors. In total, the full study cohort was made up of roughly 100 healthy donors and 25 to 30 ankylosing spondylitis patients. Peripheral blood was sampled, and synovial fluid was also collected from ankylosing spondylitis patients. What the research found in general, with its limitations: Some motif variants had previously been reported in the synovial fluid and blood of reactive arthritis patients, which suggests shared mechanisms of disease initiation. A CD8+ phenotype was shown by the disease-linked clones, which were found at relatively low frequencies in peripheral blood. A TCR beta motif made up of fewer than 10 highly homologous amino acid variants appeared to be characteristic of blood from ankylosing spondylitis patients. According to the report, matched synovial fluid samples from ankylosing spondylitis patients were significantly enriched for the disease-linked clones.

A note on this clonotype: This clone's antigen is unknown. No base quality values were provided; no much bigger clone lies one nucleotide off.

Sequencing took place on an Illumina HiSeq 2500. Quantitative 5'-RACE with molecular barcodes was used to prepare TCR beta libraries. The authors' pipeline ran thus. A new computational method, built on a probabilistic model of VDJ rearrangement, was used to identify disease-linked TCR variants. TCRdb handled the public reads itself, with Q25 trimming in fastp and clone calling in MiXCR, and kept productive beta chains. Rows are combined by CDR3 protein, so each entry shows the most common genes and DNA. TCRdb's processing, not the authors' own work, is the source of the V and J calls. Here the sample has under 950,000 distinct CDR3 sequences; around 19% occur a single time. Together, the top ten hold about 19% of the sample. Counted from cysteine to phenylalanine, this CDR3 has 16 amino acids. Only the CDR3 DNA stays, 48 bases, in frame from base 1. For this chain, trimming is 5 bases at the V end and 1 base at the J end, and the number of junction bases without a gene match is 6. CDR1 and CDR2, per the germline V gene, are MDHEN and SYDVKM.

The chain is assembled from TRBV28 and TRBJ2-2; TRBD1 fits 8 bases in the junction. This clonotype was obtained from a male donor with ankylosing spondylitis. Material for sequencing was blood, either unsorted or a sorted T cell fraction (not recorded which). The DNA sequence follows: TGTGCCAGCAGTACCCCCGGGACAGGGAACACCGGGGAGCTGTTTTTT. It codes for CASSTPGTGNTGELFF.